This passage covers 23 T cell receptor beta chains from one sample sequenced in a study of cytomegalovirus exposure and HLA in healthy donors. Both 60 Vbeta primers and 13 Jbeta primers went into the PCR. Here immunoSEQ multiplex PCR was the method, and the copy in TCRdb shows in-frame clones only, minus some. The sample lists about 150,000 clones, approximately 80% occurring once. The source material was PBMCs. The source of these receptors is a woman in her 40s in good health and CMV-seropositive.

The chain combines TRBV5-1 with TRBJ2-3; TRBD1 might be the D (5 bases). CDR3 length: 16 amino acids. With 0 bases removed from V and 0 bases from J, the gap between germline ends came to 11 bases. Germline loops: CDR1 SGHRS, CDR2 YFSETQ. CDR3 bases: TGCGCCAGCAGCTTGGCCCTGGGGCGGAGCACAGATACGCAGTATTTT. The encoded protein is CASSLALGRSTDTQYF.

The V call is TRBV2, the J call TRBJ1-1; tentative D call: TRBD1 (6 bases). V dropped 5 bases and J dropped 4 bases, with 14 bases sitting between them. Per germline, CDR1 SNHLY and CDR2 FYNNEI. This CDR3 has 14 amino acids. DNA for the CDR3: TGTGCCAGCAGTCCCAGGACAGTAAGCACTGAAGCTTTCTTT. Its protein product is CASSPRTVSTEAFF.

The chain is built from TRBV18 and TRBJ1-2, with 10 bases identical to TRBD1. Trimming took 4 bases from V and 7 from J; bases not matched to a gene: 12. This CDR3 has 16 amino acids. CDR1 KGHSH and CDR2 LQKENI come from the germline V gene. The chain's CDR3 is CASSQTGGEFPSGYTF. The DNA for the CDR3 is TGTGCCAGCTCACAGACAGGGGGCGAATTTCCATCTGGCTACACCTTC.

The V gene is TRBV13, the J gene TRBJ2-3, with D possibly being TRBD2 (5 bases). This CDR3 region has 17 residues. Germline V CDR1 and CDR2: PRHDT, FYEKMQ (reference sequence). V lost 5 bases, J lost 1 base, and 19 bases lay in between. CDR3 amino acids: CASSHSRTPRRTDTQYF. The DNA of the CDR3 is TGTGCCAGCAGCCATAGTCGGACTCCACGGCGCACAGATACGCAGTATTTT.

This clone was detected only once. The chain recombines TRBV30 with TRBJ1-6; tentative D call: TRBD1 (6 bases). Per the germline V gene, CDR1 is GTSNPN and CDR2 is SVGIG (reference sequence). The CDR3 extends over 14 amino acids. Trimming removed 1 base from V and 9 bases from J, with 13 bases in between. The CDR3 here is CAWSEGVRGSPLHF. The CDR3 DNA sequence: TGTGCCTGGAGTGAGGGGGTGCGAGGTTCACCCCTCCACTTT.

The J gene is TRBJ2-5, the V gene TRBV13, with 11 bases identical to TRBD2. The ends lost 5 bases at V and 3 bases at J; junction bases unmatched: 8. Germline V gene data show CDR1 as PRHDT and CDR2 as FYEKMQ (reference sequence). This CDR3 has 16 amino acids. CDR3: CASSPTSGSWKETQYF. Written as DNA, the CDR3 is TGTGCCAGCAGCCCTACTAGCGGGAGTTGGAAAGAGACCCAGTACTTC.

CDR3 region: CASSLRSGRGRTNFRDSEAFF. The CDR3 DNA reads as TGTGCCAGCAGTTTAAGGAGCGGCAGGGGGCGGACAAATTTCCGGGACTCTGAAGCTTTCTTT. The rearrangement uses TRBV27 and TRBJ1-1, with 8 nucleotides matching TRBD1. V dropped 2 bases and J dropped 6; count of bases not matched to a gene: 26. The germline CDR1 and CDR2 sequences are MNHEY and SMNVEV (reference sequence). This CDR3 is built from 21 residues.

This clone is a singleton in its sample. The gene calls are TRBV2 and TRBJ2-6, with D perhaps TRBD1 (6 bases). The V gene's germline CDR1 is SNHLY and CDR2 FYNNEI. The ends were cut back, 4 bases at V and 0 bases at J, with 25 bases in the middle. The CDR3 covers 21 residues. In DNA, the CDR3 is TGTGCCAGCAGTGGGGTAGGGGGTCTCCTAGGGAGCGGCTCTGGGGCCAACGTCCTGACTTTC. Translated, it gives CASSGVGGLLGSGSGANVLTF.

V and J are TRBV7-3 and TRBJ2-5, with 7 bases aligning to TRBD1. V lost 4 bases and J lost 2; bases outside the gene matches: 1. The CDR3 sequence is 13 residues long. Germline V gene data show CDR1 as SGHTA and CDR2 as FQGTGA. The DNA for the CDR3 is TGTGCCAGCAGCTCGGACAGGCAAGAGACCCAGTACTTC. Amino acids: CASSSDRQETQYF.

V gene TRBV5-1 combines with J gene TRBJ1-2; TRBD1 is a possible D gene (5 bases). V lost 0 bases and J lost 7, with 16 bases in between. The V gene's germline CDR1 is SGHRS and CDR2 YFSETQ. The CDR3 is 15 residues long. CDR3 amino acids: CASSLVGTQGGGYTF. CDR3 nucleotide sequence: TGCGCCAGCAGCTTGGTGGGCACCCAGGGAGGTGGCTACACCTTC.

The chain joins TRBV5-4 to TRBJ2-1; 13 bases line up with TRBD2. Unmatched junction bases numbered 15, after V lost 6 bases and J lost 0 bases. The CDR3 has 20 residues. Germline lookup yields CDR1 SGHNT and CDR2 YYREEE (reference sequence). CDR3 sequence reads: CASNRGSPGLAGSSYNEQFF. DNA for the CDR3: TGTGCCAGCAACCGGGGGAGCCCGGGACTAGCGGGGAGCTCCTACAATGAGCAGTTCTTC.

This clone was picked up one time. This chain links TRBV5-4 with TRBJ2-7; 7 bases align to TRBD2. J was trimmed by 3 bases and V by 2 bases; bases with no gene match: 5. The CDR3 sequence is 14 residues long. CDR1 and CDR2 from the germline V gene are SGHNT and YYREEE (reference sequence). The CDR3 here is CASSFGGRGYEQYF. The CDR3 DNA is TGTGCCAGCAGCTTTGGGGGGAGGGGCTACGAGCAGTACTTC.

This chain connects TRBV7-2 to TRBJ2-5; D may be TRBD2 (6 bases). This CDR3 has 13 residues. V was shortened by 5 bases and J by 2 bases, with 9 bases between the two germline ends. Germline V gene lookup returns CDR1 SGHTA and CDR2 FQGNSA. The CDR3 bases are TGTGCCAGCAGCCGGGGGATTCAAGAGACCCAGTACTTC. Protein sequence: CASSRGIQETQYF. Together with reference TRBV7-2 and TRBJ2-5, the CDR3 gives the full variable domain: GAGVSQSPSNKVTEKGKDVELRCDPISGHTALYWYRQSLGQGLEFLIYFQGNSAPDKSGLPSDRFSAERTGGSVSTLTIQRTQQEDSAVYLCASSRGIQETQYFGPGTRLLVL.

The CDR3 spells CASSSKGQGGNTEAFF. CDR3 nucleotide sequence: TGTGCCAGCTCATCAAAGGGACAGGGGGGGAACACTGAAGCTTTCTTT. The V gene is TRBV18, the J gene TRBJ1-1, with TRBD1 matching over 11 bases. Looked up from germline, CDR1 is KGHSH and CDR2 is LQKENI. This CDR3 has 16 amino acids. The V and J ends lost 5 bases and 1 base, in that order; junction bases with no gene match: 6.

The chain joins TRBV18 to TRBJ2-2; D gene unclear. The CDR3 consists of 17 residues. Germline V gene sequence: CDR1 KGHSH, CDR2 LQKENI. Between the trimmed V and J ends, which lost 1 base and 0 bases, there was a span of 12 bases. CDR3: CASSPLQAKANTGELFF. The CDR3 DNA sequence: TGTGCCAGCTCACCACTTCAGGCGAAAGCGAACACCGGGGAGCTGTTTTTT.

The chain carries TRBV2 and TRBJ1-5, with 8 positions matching TRBD1. The junction had 11 bases not matched to a gene; V was cut back by 7 bases and J by 6 bases. In germline, CDR1 is SNHLY, CDR2 FYNNEI. The CDR3 is made up of 15 amino acids. CDR3: CASKARQGALQPQHF. The DNA of the CDR3 is TGTGCCAGCAAGGCGCGTCAGGGGGCTCTTCAGCCCCAGCATTTT.

This clone was found a few times. The V call is TRBV29-1, the J call TRBJ2-1; weak D call: TRBD1 (6 bases). The CDR3 consists of 17 residues. Germline V gene sequence: CDR1 SQVTM, CDR2 ANQGSEA. The germline V and J ends were trimmed by 7 bases and 0 bases, with 22 bases remaining between them. As DNA, the CDR3 is TGCAGCGCCGCCAGGGGTTCACACCATAACTCCTACAATGAGCAGTTCTTC. It encodes CSAARGSHHNSYNEQFF.

The chain joins TRBV6-5 to TRBJ2-2, with D perhaps matching TRBD1 (6 bases). In germline, CDR1 is MNHEY, CDR2 SVGAGI. This CDR3 has 13 residues. V was cut by 5 bases and J by 6 bases, with 10 bases left in between. This chain's CDR3 is CASSAGVPGELFF. For the CDR3, the DNA is TGTGCCAGCAGTGCAGGGGTCCCCGGGGAGCTGTTTTTT.

The rearrangement links TRBV5-8 to TRBJ2-5, with 11 bases aligning to TRBD2. Germline V gene sequence: CDR1 SGHTS, CDR2 YDEGEE. The CDR3 spans 16 residues. J lost 5 bases, V lost 5 bases, and 11 bases had no gene match. The DNA for the CDR3 is TGTGCCAGCAGACTGGGACTAGCGGAGGGGGCGGAGACCCAGTACTTC. Its translation is CASRLGLAEGAETQYF.

The gene calls are TRBV6-1 and TRBJ1-1; 11 bases line up with TRBD1. The CDR3 consists of 14 residues. V lost 8 bases, J lost 5 bases, and 7 bases stayed unmatched. The V gene's germline CDR1 is MNHNS and CDR2 SASEGT. In DNA, the CDR3 is TGTGCCAGCTCTGGGACAGGGGGGAGAACTGAAGCTTTCTTT. As protein: CASSGTGGRTEAFF.

This clone was detected once. V and J are TRBV11-3 and TRBJ2-3; perhaps TRBD2 as D (5 bases). Germline CDR1 reads SGHNT; CDR2 reads YENEEA. This CDR3 has 13 residues. Trimming left V 4 bases short and J 2 bases short, with 7 bases between. As DNA, the CDR3 is TGTGCCAGCAGCTCCGGACTCACAGATACGCAGTATTTT. Translating gives CASSSGLTDTQYF.

The sample holds one count of this clone. This rearrangement joins TRBV6-5 to TRBJ2-4; 9 positions match TRBD1. This CDR3 contains 14 residues. V was pared by 6 bases and J by 8 bases, with 8 bases of the junction left unmatched. In germline, CDR1 is MNHEY, CDR2 SVGAGI. The CDR3 protein is CASRAQGALDIQYF. The CDR3 DNA reads as TGTGCCAGCAGGGCACAGGGGGCGTTGGACATTCAGTACTTC.

The J gene is TRBJ1-2, the V gene TRBV15; 7 nucleotides align to TRBD1. CDR1 and CDR2 from the germline V gene are LNHNV and YYDKDF (reference sequence). The J segment lost 3 bases and the V segment lost 2 bases, leaving 12 bases of the junction unmatched. The CDR3 is made up of 17 amino acids. CDR3 amino acids: CATSRFPITGEDYGYTF. CDR3 sequence (DNA): TGTGCCACCAGCAGATTCCCGATTACAGGGGAAGACTATGGCTACACCTTC.